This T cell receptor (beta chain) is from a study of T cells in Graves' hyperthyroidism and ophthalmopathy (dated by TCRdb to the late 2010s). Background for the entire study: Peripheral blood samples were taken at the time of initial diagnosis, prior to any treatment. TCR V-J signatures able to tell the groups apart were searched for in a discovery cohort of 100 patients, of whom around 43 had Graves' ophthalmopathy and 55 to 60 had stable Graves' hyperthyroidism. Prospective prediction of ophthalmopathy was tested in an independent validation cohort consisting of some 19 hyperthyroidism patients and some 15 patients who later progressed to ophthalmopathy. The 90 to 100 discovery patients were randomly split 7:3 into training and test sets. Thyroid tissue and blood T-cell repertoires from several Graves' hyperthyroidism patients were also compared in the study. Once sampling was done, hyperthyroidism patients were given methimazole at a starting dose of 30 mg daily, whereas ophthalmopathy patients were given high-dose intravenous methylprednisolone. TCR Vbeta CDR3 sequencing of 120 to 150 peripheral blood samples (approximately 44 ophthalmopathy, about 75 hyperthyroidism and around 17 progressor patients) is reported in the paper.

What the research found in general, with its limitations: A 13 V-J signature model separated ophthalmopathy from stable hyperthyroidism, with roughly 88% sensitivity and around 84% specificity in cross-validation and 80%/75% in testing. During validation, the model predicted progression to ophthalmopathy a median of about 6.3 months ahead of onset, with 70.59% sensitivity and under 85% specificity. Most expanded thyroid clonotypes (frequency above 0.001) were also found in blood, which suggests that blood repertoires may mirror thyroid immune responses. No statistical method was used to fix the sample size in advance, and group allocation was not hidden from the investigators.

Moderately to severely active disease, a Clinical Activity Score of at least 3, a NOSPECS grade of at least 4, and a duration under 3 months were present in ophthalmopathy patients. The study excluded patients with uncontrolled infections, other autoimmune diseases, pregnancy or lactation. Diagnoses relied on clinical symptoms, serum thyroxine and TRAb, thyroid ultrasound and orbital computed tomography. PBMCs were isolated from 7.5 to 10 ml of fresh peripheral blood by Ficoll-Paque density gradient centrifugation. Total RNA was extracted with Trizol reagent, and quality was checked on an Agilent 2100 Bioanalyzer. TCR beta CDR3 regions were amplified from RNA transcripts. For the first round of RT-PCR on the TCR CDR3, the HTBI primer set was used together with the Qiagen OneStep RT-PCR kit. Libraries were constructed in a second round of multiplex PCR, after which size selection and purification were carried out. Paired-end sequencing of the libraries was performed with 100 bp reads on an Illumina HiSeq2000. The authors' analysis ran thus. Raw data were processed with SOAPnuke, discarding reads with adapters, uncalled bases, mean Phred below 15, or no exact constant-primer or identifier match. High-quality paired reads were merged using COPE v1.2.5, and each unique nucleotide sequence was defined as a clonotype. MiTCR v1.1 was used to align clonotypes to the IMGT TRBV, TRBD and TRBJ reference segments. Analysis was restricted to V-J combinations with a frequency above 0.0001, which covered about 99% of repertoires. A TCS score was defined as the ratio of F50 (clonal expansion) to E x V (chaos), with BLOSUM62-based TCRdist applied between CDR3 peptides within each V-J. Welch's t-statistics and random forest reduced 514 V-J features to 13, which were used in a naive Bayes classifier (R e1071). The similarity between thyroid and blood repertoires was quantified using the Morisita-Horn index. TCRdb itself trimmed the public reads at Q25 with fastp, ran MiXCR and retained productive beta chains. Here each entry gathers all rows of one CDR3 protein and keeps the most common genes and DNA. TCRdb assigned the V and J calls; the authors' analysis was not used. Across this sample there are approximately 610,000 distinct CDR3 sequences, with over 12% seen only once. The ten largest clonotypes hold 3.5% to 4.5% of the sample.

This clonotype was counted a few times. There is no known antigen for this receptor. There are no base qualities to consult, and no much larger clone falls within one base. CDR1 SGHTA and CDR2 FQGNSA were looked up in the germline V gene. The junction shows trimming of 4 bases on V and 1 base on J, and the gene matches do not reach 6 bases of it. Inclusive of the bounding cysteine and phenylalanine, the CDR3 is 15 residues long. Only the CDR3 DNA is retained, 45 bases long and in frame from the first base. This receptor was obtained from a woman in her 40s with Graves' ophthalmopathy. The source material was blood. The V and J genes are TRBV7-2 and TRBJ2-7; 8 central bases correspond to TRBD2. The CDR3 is CASSYYGTRSYEQYF. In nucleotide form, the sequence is TGTGCCAGCAGCTACTACGGGACTAGGTCCTACGAGCAGTACTTC.